The 3 T cell receptor beta chains in this list originate from one sample, sequenced in a study of blood T cell repertoires in COVID-19. Produced via immunoSEQ multiplex PCR; TCRdb's table is partial and in-frame only. The table lists roughly 200,000 clones, 87% of them singletons, with less than 15% in the top ten. Sequencing was performed on peripheral blood. The receptor set was obtained from a woman aged 18-29 years who had recovered from COVID-19.

J is TRBJ2-6 and V is TRBV29-1; 8 bases are shared with TRBD1. The CDR3 is 19 amino acids. After removal of 4 bases from V and 0 bases from J, the junction contained 14 bases not matched to a gene. From germline, CDR1 is SQVTM and CDR2 ANQGSEA. The CDR3 bases are TGCAGCGTTGTGGTTGGCGCGGGACAGGAGACCTCTGGGGCCAACGTCCTGACTTTC. This translates into CSVVVGAGQETSGANVLTF. Using reference TRBV29-1 and TRBJ2-6 for the parts outside the CDR3, the full variable domain is SAVISQKPSRDICQRGTSLTIQCQVDSQVTMMFWYRQQPGQSLTLIATANQGSEATYESGFVIDKFPISRPNLTFSTLTVSNMSPEDSSIYLCSVVVGAGQETSGANVLTFGAGSRLTVL.

The rearrangement links TRBV5-4 to TRBJ2-5, with 8 bases aligning to TRBD1. Trimming removed 4 bases from V and 5 bases from J; junction bases left unmatched: 7. CDR1 is SGHNT, CDR2 YYREEE, per germline (reference sequence). The CDR3 is made up of 14 amino acids. This CDR3 is CASSTDRAVETQYF. The CDR3, as DNA: TGTGCCAGCAGCACGGACAGGGCGGTGGAGACCCAGTACTTC.

This chain links TRBV4-3 with TRBJ1-1; D gene ambiguous. Trimming pared 0 bases from V and 4 bases from J, leaving 3 bases between. CDR3 length: 12 residues. CDR1 LGHNA and CDR2 YSLEER come from the germline V gene. The DNA of the CDR3 is TGCGCCAGCAGCCAAGACCGCACTGAAGCTTTCTTT. This sequence encodes CASSQDRTEAFF.